These T cell receptor beta chains were read from a single sample in a study of shared clonotypes between healthy human individuals. The data were produced by immunoSEQ multiplex PCR, yet TCRdb's version contains in-frame clones alone and is incomplete. The repertoire has hundreds of thousands of clones, about 74% of them found once; the top ten carry approximately 1.7%. The sample taken for sequencing was memory CD4+ T cells sorted from blood. The receptors stem from a woman aged 25 to 39 in good health. The CDR3 runs from the conserved cysteine through the conserved F or W. Fields, in order: V gene, J gene, clone size, D gene, CDR3 DNA, CDR3 protein. A D gene is named only where the DNA matches it firmly. Clone size is stated in some rows and not others, as once, few, many or a class when expanded.

V: TRBV10-3
J: TRBJ2-7
size: many
D: TRBD1
DNA: TGTGCCATCAGCGACAGGGGGCTAACCGCCTACGAGCAGTACTTC
CDR3: CAISDRGLTAYEQYF

V: TRBV4-1
J: TRBJ2-4
size: .
D: .
DNA: TGCGCCAGCAGCCAACAACCAGGGGACGGCCAAAACATTCAGTACTTC
CDR3: CASSQQPGDGQNIQYF

V: TRBV6-4
J: TRBJ2-1
size: .
D: .
DNA: TGTGCCAGCAGCGATCTTACTAGAAATGAGCAGTTCTTC
CDR3: CASSDLTRNEQFF

V: TRBV15
J: TRBJ2-3
size: .
D: TRBD2
DNA: TGTGCCACCAGCTCAACGGCCGGGGGGAGTTATGTAAGGACAGATACGCAGTATTTT
CDR3: CATSSTAGGSYVRTDTQYF

V: TRBV18
J: TRBJ1-1
size: .
D: .
DNA: TGTGCCAGCTCACCCAGTCTTATGAACACTGAAGCTTTCTTT
CDR3: CASSPSLMNTEAFF

V: TRBV30
J: TRBJ1-2
size: .
D: .
DNA: TGTGCCTGGAGTGAAAAGGTCGGCTATGGCTACACCTTC
CDR3: CAWSEKVGYGYTF

V: TRBV27
J: TRBJ1-1
size: .
D: TRBD1
DNA: TGTGCCAGCAGTTTTGGGACAGGGAAGTTCGAAGCTTTCTTT
CDR3: CASSFGTGKFEAFF

V: TRBV19
J: TRBJ2-6
size: .
D: .
DNA: TGTGCCAGTAGTTGGAGCTCTGGGGCCAACGTCCTGACTTTC
CDR3: CASSWSSGANVLTF

V: TRBV19
J: TRBJ1-5
size: .
D: .
DNA: TGTGCCAGTAGAACACAGGGTGGTGATCAGCCCCAGCATTTT
CDR3: CASRTQGGDQPQHF

V: TRBV11-2
J: TRBJ2-7
size: .
D: .
DNA: TGTGCCAGCAGCCTTGGACCAACCACTGTCGAGCAGTACTTC
CDR3: CASSLGPTTVEQYF

V: TRBV30
J: TRBJ2-7
size: many
D: .
DNA: TGTGCCTGGGGGAAGGATACCTACGAGCAGTACTTC
CDR3: CAWGKDTYEQYF

V: TRBV27
J: TRBJ2-2
size: .
D: TRBD2
DNA: TGTGCCAGCAGTTTTAGCCCTAGCGGGAGCACCGGGGAGCTGTTTTTT
CDR3: CASSFSPSGSTGELFF

V: TRBV18
J: TRBJ1-5
size: .
D: .
DNA: TGTGCCAGCCAGGAGAATAGCAATCAGCCCCAGCATTTT
CDR3: CASQENSNQPQHF

V: TRBV6-6
J: TRBJ1-1
size: .
D: .
DNA: TGTGCCAGCAACCTACAGGGAGCCATGAACACTGAAGCTTTCTTT
CDR3: CASNLQGAMNTEAFF

V: TRBV10-3
J: TRBJ1-2
size: once
D: .
DNA: TGTGCCATCAGTGAGTCGGCCGTAGTAGGTGGCTACACCTTC
CDR3: CAISESAVVGGYTF

V: TRBV6-1
J: TRBJ2-3
size: .
D: .
DNA: TGTGCCAGCAATCGCCGGGATACGCAGTATTTT
CDR3: CASNRRDTQYF

V: TRBV29-1
J: TRBJ1-1
size: .
D: .
DNA: TGCAGCGCTCTCGCCCCCCTGAGTCGGAGGAACACTGAAGCTTTCTTT
CDR3: CSALAPLSRRNTEAFF

V: TRBV6-5
J: TRBJ2-7
size: few
D: TRBD2
DNA: TGTGCCAGCAGTTACTCCGGGACTAGCGGCTACTACGAGCAGTACTTC
CDR3: CASSYSGTSGYYEQYF

V: TRBV29-1
J: TRBJ1-1
size: .
D: TRBD1
DNA: TGCAGCGTTGTTGGGACAGGTAACGCTGAAGCTTTCTTT
CDR3: CSVVGTGNAEAFF

V: TRBV27
J: TRBJ2-7
size: .
D: TRBD2
DNA: TGTGCCAGCAGCCAAGGACTAGCGGGATATAGATACGAGCAGTACTTC
CDR3: CASSQGLAGYRYEQYF